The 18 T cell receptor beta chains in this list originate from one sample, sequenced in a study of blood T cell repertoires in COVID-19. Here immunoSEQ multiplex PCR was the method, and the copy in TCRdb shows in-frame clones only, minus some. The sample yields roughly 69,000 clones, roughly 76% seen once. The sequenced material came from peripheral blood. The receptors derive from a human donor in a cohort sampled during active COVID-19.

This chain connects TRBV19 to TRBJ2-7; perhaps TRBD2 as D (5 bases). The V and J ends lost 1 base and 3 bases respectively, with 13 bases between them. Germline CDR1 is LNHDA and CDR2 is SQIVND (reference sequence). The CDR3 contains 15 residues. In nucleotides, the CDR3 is TGTGCCAGTAGTATAGCCGGGGTATTCGTCTACGAGCAGTACTTC. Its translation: CASSIAGVFVYEQYF.

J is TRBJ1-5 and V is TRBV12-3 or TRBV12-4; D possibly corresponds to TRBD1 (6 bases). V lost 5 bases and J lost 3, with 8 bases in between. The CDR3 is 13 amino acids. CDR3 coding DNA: TGTGCCAGCAGTACAGGGTACAATCAGCCCCAGCATTTT. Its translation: CASSTGYNQPQHF.

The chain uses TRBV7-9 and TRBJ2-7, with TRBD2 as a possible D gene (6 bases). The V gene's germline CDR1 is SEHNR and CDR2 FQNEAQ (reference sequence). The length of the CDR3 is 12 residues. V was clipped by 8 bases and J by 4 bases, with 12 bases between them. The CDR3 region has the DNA TGTGCCAGCGGAGATGGGGGGTACGAGCAGTACTTC. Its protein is CASGDGGYEQYF.

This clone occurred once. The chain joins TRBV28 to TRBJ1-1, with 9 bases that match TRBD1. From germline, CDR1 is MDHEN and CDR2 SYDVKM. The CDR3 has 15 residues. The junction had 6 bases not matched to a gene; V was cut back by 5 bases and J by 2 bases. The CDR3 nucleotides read TGTGCCAGCAGTCCCCCGGACAGGGGTAACACTGAAGCTTTCTTT. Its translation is CASSPPDRGNTEAFF.

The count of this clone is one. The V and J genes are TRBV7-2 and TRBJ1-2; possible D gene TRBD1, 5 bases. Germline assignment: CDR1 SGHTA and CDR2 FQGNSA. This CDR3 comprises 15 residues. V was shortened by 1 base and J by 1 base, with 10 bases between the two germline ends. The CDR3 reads CASSLVGLINYGYTF. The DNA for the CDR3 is TGTGCCAGCAGCTTAGTGGGACTAATTAACTATGGCTACACCTTC.

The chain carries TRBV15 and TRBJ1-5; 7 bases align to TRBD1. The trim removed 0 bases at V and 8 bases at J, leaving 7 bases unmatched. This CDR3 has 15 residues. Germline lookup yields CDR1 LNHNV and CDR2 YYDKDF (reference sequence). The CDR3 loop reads CATSRELGGMEPQHF. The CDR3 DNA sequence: TGTGCCACCAGCAGAGAGTTAGGGGGCATGGAGCCCCAGCATTTT. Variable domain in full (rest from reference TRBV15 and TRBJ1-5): DAMVIQNPRYQVTQFGKPVTLSCSQTLNHNVMYWYQQKSSQAPKLLFHYYDKDFNNEADTPDNFQSRRPNTSFCFLDIRSPGLGDTAMYLCATSRELGGMEPQHFGDGTRLSIL.

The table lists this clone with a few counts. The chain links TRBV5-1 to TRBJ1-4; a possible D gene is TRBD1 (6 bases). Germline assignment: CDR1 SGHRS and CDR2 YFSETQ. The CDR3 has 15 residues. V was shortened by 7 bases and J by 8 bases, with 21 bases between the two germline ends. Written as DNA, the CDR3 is TGCGCCAGCGGTTATGCCGGGACAAAGGGGGAAAAACTGTTTTTT. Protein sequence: CASGYAGTKGEKLFF.

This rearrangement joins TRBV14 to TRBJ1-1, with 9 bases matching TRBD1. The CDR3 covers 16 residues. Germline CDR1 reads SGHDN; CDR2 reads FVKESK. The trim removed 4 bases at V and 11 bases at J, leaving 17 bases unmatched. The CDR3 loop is CASSLPGTGPPMIAFF. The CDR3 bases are TGTGCCAGCAGCCTCCCCGGGACAGGGCCGCCCATGATCGCTTTCTTT.

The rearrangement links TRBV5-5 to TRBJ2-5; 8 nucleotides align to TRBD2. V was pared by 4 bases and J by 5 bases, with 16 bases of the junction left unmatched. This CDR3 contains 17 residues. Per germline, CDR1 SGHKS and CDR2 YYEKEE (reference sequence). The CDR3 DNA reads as TGTGCCAGCAGCCCAAACCGGATAGCGGGGAGTCAGGAGACCCAGTACTTC. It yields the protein CASSPNRIAGSQETQYF. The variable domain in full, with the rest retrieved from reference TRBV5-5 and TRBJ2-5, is DAGVTQSPTHLIKTRGQQVTLRCSPISGHKSVSWYQQVLGQGPQFIFQYYEKEERGRGNFPDRFSARQFPNYSSELNVNALLLGDSALYLCASSPNRIAGSQETQYFGPGTRLLVL.

The CDR3 region is CASSLAGGATEQYF. The CDR3, as DNA: TGTGCCAGCAGCTTAGCGGGGGGGGCGACCGAGCAGTACTTC. This chain connects TRBV7-2 to TRBJ2-7, with a weak D call TRBD2 (7 bases). The germline V and J ends were trimmed by 0 bases and 6 bases, with 12 bases remaining between them. Germline assignment: CDR1 SGHTA and CDR2 FQGNSA. The length of the CDR3 is 14 residues.

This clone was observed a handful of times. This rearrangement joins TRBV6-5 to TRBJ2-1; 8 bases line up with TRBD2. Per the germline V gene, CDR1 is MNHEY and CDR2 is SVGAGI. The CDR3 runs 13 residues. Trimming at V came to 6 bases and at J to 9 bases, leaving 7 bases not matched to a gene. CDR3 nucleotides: TGTGCCAGCAGGACTCCGGGGGGGAGTGAGCAGTTCTTC. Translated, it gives CASRTPGGSEQFF.

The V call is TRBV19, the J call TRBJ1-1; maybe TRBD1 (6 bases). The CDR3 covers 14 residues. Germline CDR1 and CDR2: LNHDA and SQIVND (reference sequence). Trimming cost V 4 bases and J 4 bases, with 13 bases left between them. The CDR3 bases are TGTGCCAGTAGTAGGCCGGGACAACTCACTGAAGCTTTCTTT. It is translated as CASSRPGQLTEAFF.

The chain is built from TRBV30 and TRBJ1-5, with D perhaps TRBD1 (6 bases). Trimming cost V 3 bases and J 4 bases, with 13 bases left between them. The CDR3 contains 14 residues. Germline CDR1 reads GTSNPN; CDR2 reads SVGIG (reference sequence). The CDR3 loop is CAWSKGGGNQPQHF. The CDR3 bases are TGTGCCTGGAGCAAAGGGGGAGGGAATCAGCCCCAGCATTTT.

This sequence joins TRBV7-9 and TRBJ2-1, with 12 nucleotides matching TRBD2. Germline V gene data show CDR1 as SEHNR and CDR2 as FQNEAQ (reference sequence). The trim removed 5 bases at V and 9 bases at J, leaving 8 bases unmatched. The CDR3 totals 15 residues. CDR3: CASSPLAGGHVEQFF. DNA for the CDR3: TGTGCCAGCAGCCCGCTAGCGGGGGGGCACGTTGAGCAGTTCTTC.

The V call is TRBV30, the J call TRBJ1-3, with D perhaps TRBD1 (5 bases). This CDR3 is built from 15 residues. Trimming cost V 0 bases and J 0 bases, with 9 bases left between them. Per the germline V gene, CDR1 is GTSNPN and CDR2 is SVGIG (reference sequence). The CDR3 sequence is CAWSVGRASGNTIYF. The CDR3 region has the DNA TGTGCCTGGAGTGTGGGCAGGGCCTCTGGAAACACCATATATTTT.

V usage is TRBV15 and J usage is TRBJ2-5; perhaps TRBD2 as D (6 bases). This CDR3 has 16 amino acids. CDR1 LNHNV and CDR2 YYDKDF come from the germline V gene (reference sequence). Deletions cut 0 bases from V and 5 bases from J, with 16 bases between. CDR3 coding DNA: TGTGCCACCAGCAGAGACGTAGTGGGGGGAGCGGAGACCCAGTACTTC. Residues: CATSRDVVGGAETQYF.

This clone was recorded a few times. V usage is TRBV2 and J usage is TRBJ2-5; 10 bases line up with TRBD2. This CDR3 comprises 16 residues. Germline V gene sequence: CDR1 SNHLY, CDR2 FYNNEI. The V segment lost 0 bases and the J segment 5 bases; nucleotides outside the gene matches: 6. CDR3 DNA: TGTGCCAGCAGTGAAGCAAGCGGGGGGGCCCGGGAGACCCAGTACTTC. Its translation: CASSEASGGARETQYF.

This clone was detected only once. The CDR3 loop is CASTPGQGGTYEQYF. Written as DNA, the CDR3 is TGTGCCAGTACCCCTGGGCAGGGAGGGACCTACGAGCAGTACTTC. The chain is built from TRBV19 and TRBJ2-7, with TRBD2 identical over 7 bases. The CDR3 contains 15 residues. Per the germline V gene, CDR1 is LNHDA and CDR2 is SQIVND (reference sequence). Trimming cost V 7 bases and J 2 bases; bases outside gene matches: 11.